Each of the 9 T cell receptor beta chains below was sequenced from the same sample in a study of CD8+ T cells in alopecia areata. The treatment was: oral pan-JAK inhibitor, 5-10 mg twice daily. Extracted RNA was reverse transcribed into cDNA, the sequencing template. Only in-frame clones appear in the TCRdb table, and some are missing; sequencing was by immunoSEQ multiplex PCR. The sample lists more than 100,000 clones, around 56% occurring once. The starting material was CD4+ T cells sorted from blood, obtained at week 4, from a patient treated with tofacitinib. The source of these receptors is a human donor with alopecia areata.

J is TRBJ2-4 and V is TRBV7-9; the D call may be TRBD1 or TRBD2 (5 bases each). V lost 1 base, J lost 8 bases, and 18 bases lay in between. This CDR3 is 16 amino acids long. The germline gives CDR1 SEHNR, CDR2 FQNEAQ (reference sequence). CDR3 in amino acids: CASSLGISQGEDIQYF. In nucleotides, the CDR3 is TGTGCCAGCAGCTTAGGTATCTCTCAGGGAGAGGACATTCAGTACTTC. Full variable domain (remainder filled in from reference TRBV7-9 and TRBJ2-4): DTGVSQNPRHKITKRGQNVTFRCDPISEHNRLYWYRQTLGQGPEFLTYFQNEAQLEKSRLLSDRFSAERPKGSFSTLEIQRTEQGDSAMYLCASSLGISQGEDIQYFGAGTRLSVL.

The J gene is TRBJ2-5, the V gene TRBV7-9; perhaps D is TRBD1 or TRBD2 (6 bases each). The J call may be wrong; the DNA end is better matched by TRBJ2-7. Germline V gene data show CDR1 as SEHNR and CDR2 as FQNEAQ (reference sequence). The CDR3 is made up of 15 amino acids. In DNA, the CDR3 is TGTGCCAGCAGCCCAGGGGACGGGGGCAGGTACGAGCAGTACTTC. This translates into CASSPGDGGRYEQYF.

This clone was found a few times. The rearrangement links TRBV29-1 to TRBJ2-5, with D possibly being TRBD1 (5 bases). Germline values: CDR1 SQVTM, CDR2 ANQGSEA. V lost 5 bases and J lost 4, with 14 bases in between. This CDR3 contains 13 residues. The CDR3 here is CSVTRSGPETQYF. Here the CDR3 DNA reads TGCAGCGTTACCCGGTCAGGGCCAGAGACCCAGTACTTC.

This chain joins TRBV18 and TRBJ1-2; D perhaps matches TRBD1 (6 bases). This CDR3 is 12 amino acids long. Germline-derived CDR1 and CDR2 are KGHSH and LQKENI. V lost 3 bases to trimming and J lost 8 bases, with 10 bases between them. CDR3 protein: CASSPGGMGYTF. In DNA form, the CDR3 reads TGTGCCAGCTCACCGGGGGGCATGGGCTACACCTTC.

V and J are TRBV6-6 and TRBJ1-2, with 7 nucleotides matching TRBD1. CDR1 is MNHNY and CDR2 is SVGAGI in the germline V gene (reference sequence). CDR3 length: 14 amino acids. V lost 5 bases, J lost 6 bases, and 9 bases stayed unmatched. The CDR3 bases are TGTGCCAGCAGTACAGACAGGGAGGGGAATGGCTACACCTTC. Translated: CASSTDREGNGYTF.

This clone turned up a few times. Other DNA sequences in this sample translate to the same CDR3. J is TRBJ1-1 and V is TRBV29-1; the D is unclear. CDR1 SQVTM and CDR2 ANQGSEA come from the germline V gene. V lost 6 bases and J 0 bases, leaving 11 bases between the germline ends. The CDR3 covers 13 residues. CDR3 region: CSVGGRMNTEAFF. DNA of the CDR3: TGCAGCGTCGGCGGACGGATGAACACTGAAGCTTTCTTT.

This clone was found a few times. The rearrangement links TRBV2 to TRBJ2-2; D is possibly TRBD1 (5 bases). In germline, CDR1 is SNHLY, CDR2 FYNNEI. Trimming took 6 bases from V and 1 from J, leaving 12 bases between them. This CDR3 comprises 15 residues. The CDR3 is CASRADRLNTGELFF. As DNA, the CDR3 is TGTGCCAGCAGGGCCGACAGATTGAACACCGGGGAGCTGTTTTTT.

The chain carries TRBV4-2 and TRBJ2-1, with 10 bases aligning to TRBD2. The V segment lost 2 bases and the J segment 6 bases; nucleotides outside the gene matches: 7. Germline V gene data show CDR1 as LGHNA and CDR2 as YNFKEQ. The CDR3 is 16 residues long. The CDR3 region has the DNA TGTGCCAGCAGCCAAAATCCAGCGGGAGGGAGCAATGAGCAGTTCTTC. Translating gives CASSQNPAGGSNEQFF.

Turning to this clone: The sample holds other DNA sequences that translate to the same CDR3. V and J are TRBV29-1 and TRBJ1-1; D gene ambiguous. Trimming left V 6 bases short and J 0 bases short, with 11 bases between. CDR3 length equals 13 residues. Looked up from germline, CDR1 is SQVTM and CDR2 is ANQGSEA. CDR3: CSVRGRMNTEAFF. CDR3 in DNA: TGCAGCGTACGCGGACGAATGAACACTGAAGCTTTCTTT.